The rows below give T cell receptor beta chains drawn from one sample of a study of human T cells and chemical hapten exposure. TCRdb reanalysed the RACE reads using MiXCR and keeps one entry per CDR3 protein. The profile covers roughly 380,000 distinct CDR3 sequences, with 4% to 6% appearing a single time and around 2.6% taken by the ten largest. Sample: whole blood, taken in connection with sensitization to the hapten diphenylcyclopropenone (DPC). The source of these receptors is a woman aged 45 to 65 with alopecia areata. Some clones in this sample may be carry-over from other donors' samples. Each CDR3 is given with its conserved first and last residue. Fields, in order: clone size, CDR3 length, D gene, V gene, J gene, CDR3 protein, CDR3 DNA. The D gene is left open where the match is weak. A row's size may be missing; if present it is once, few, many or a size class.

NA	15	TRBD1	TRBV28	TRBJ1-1	CASSGPGTGKTEAFF	TGTGCCAGCAGTGGCCCCGGGACAGGGAAAACTGAAGCTTTCTTT
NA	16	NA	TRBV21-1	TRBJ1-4	CASSLRGGTAYRELFF	TGTGCCAGCAGCCTTCGAGGCGGGACGGCCTATAGGGAACTGTTTTTT
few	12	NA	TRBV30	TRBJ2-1	CAWSGRGYEQFF	TGTGCCTGGAGTGGCAGAGGGTATGAGCAGTTCTTC
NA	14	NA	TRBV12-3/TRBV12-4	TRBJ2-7	CASSTMTGTYEQYF	TGTGCCAGCAGTACCATGACAGGGACTTACGAGCAGTACTTC
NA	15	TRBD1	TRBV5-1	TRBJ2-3	CASSLPGQGTDTQYF	TGCGCCAGCAGCTTACCGGGACAGGGGACAGATACGCAGTATTTT
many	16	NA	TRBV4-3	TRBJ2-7	CASSQDTQDYSYEQYF	TGCGCCAGCAGCCAAGATACCCAAGACTACTCCTACGAGCAGTACTTC
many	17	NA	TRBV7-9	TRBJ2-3	CASSYLAATVLGDTQYF	TGTGCCAGCAGCTACCTTGCTGCGACAGTCCTGGGAGATACGCAGTATTTT
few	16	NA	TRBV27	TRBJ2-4	CASSPPTTAAKNIQYF	TGTGCCAGCAGTCCTCCTACTACCGCCGCCAAAAACATTCAGTACTTC
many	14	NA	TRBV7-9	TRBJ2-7	CASSLATDPSEQYF	TGTGCCAGCAGCTTAGCGACAGACCCTAGCGAGCAGTACTTC
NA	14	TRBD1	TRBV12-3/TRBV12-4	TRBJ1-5	CASRTGTGGQPQHF	TGTGCCAGCAGAACCGGGACAGGGGGTCAGCCCCAGCATTTT
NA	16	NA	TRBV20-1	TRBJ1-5	CSARERGVFSNQPQHF	TGCAGTGCTAGAGAGAGGGGGGTGTTTAGCAATCAGCCCCAGCATTTT
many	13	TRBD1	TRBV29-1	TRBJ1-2	CSARPGQGGDYTF	TGCAGCGCCAGACCGGGACAGGGTGGAGATTACACCTTC
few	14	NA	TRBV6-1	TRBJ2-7	CASSGYREVAEQYF	TGTGCCAGCAGTGGATACAGGGAGGTCGCCGAGCAGTACTTC
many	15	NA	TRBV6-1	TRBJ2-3	CASSPLGSATDTQYF	TGTGCCAGCAGTCCCCTGGGGTCAGCGACAGATACGCAGTATTTT
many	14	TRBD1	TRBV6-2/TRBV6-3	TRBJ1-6	CASSSDRGTSPLHF	TGTGCCAGCAGTTCCGACAGGGGTACTTCACCCCTCCACTTT
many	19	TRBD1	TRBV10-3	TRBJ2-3	CAISEPPLGQGVSTDTQYF	TGTGCCATCAGTGAGCCCCCACTCGGACAGGGGGTTAGCACAGATACGCAGTATTTT
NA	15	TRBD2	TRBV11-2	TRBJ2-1	CASSSISGSSDEQLF	TGTGCCAGCAGCTCCATTAGCGGGAGCAGTGATGAGCAGCTCTTC
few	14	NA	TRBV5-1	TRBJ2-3	CASSLGTLTDTQYF	TGCGCCAGCAGCTTGGGCACACTCACAGATACGCAGTATTTT
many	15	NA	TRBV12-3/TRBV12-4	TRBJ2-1	CASSLDSGFYNEQFF	TGTGCCAGCAGTTTAGACTCAGGGTTTTACAATGAGCAGTTCTTC
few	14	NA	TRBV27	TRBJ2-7	CASSLARGSYEQYF	TGTGCCAGCAGTTTAGCCAGGGGTTCCTACGAGCAGTACTTC
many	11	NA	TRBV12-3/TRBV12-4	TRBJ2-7	CASSFEREQYF	TGTGCCAGCAGTTTCGAACGGGAGCAGTACTTC
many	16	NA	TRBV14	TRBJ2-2	CASSQSAQAYTGELFF	TGTGCCAGCAGCCAGTCGGCACAGGCTTACACCGGGGAGCTGTTTTTT
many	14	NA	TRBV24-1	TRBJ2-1	CATSDGQIYNEQFF	TGTGCCACCAGTGATGGGCAGATTTACAATGAGCAGTTCTTC
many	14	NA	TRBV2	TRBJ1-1	CASSDMRGSTEAFF	TGTGCCAGCAGTGATATGAGGGGATCCACTGAAGCTTTCTTT
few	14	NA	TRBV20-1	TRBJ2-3	CSARDLGGTDTQYF	TGCAGTGCTAGAGATCTCGGGGGCACAGATACGCAGTATTTT
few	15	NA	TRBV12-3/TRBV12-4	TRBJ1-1	CASSPSAGWSTEAFF	TGTGCCAGCAGTCCTTCAGCGGGATGGAGCACTGAAGCTTTCTTT
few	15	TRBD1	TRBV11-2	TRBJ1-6	CASRFPGQGRSPLHF	TGTGCCAGCAGATTCCCGGGACAGGGTCGTTCACCCCTCCACTTT
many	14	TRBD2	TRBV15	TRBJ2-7	CATSRIAGVDEQYF	TGTGCCACCAGCAGGATAGCGGGGGTAGACGAGCAGTACTTC
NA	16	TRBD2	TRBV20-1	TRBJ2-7	CSARDLSVSGGYEQYF	TGCAGTGCTAGAGATCTGTCTGTTAGCGGGGGCTACGAGCAGTACTTC
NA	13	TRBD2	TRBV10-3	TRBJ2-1	CAISERGGNEQFF	TGTGCCATCAGTGAGCGGGGGGGCAATGAGCAGTTCTTC
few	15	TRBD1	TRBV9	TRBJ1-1	CASSVATTGGAEAFF	TGTGCCAGCAGCGTGGCAACTACAGGGGGTGCTGAAGCTTTCTTT
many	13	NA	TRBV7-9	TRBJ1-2	CASSFLEYYGYTF	TGTGCCAGCAGCTTTCTGGAATACTATGGCTACACCTTC
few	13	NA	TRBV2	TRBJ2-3	CAGSGGLTDTQYF	TGTGCCGGGTCCGGGGGCCTCACAGATACGCAGTATTTT
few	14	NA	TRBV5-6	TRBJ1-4	CASSLDIVNEKLFF	TGTGCCAGCAGCTTGGACATAGTTAATGAAAAACTGTTTTTT
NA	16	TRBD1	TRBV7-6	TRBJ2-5	CASSLSGQGVRETQYF	TGTGCCAGCAGCTTAAGCGGACAGGGGGTTCGAGAGACCCAGTACTTC
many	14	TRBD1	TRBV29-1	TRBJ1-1	CSVEVDRGGTEAFF	TGCAGCGTTGAAGTTGACAGGGGAGGCACTGAAGCTTTCTTT
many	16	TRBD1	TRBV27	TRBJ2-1	CASSPWGTGEGNEQFF	TGTGCCAGCAGTCCCTGGGGGACAGGGGAAGGAAATGAGCAGTTCTTC
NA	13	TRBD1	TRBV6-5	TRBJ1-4	CASKGQGREKLFF	TGTGCCAGCAAAGGACAGGGCCGGGAAAAACTGTTTTTT
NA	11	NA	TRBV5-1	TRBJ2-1	CASSLGSKQFF	TGCGCCAGCAGCTTGGGTAGTAAGCAGTTCTTC
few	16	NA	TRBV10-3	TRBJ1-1	CAISELSRTSNTEAFF	TGTGCCATCAGTGAATTAAGTAGGACATCGAACACTGAAGCTTTCTTT
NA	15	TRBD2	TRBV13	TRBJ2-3	CASSFLREVGDTQYF	TGTGCCAGCAGCTTCTTGCGGGAGGTAGGAGATACGCAGTATTTT
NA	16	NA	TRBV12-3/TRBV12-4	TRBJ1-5	CASSLGDWYSNQPQHF	TGTGCCAGCAGTTTAGGGGACTGGTATAGCAATCAGCCCCAGCATTTT
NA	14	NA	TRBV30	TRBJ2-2	CAWSAGRSHGELFF	TGTGCCTGGAGTGCCGGACGGAGTCACGGGGAGCTGTTTTTT